These 25 T cell receptor beta chains share one sample of origin, sequenced in a study of T cell responses to AZD1222 COVID-19 vaccine. The data were produced by immunoSEQ multiplex PCR, yet TCRdb's version contains in-frame clones alone and is incomplete. Of fewer than 200,000 clones in the sample, roughly nine tenths were seen once. Sequencing used peripheral blood, obtained 28 days after the second AZD1222 dose. The receptors were gathered from an adult who received the AZD1222 COVID-19 vaccine.

J is TRBJ2-7 and V is TRBV5-4, with 12 positions matching TRBD2. Germline lookup yields CDR1 SGHNT and CDR2 YYREEE (reference sequence). The trim removed 0 bases at V and 4 bases at J, leaving 8 bases unmatched. The CDR3 consists of 17 residues. CDR3 amino acids: CASSLGVLAGGLYEQYF. The DNA of the CDR3 is TGTGCCAGCAGCTTGGGCGTACTAGCGGGAGGTTTATACGAGCAGTACTTC. Full variable domain (outside the CDR3, taken from reference TRBV5-4 and TRBJ2-7): ETGVTQSPTHLIKTRGQQVTLRCSSQSGHNTVSWYQQALGQGPQFIFQYYREEENGRGNFPPRFSGLQFPNYSSELNVNALELDDSALYLCASSLGVLAGGLYEQYFGPGTRLTVT.

The rearrangement joins TRBV5-6 to TRBJ2-1, with TRBD2 matching over 8 bases. CDR1 is SGHDT, CDR2 YYEEEE, per germline. CDR3 length: 14 residues. Losses at the gene ends were 9 bases for V and 6 bases for J; bases not matched to a gene: 11. The CDR3 nucleotides read TGTGCCAACCAGCGGGGGCCTAGAGTCAATGAGCAGTTCTTC. As protein: CANQRGPRVNEQFF.

The chain is built from TRBV5-1 and TRBJ1-6; D remains unclear. With 0 bases removed from V and 2 bases from J, the gap between germline ends came to 3 bases. Germline CDR1 and CDR2: SGHRS and YFSETQ. This CDR3 is built from 14 residues. In DNA form, the CDR3 reads TGCGCCAGCAGCTTGGAGACCTATAATTCACCCCTCCACTTT. This sequence encodes CASSLETYNSPLHF.

CDR3 coding DNA: TGCGCCAGCAGCTCTGGTGAAGACTATGGCTACACCTTC. Amino acids: CASSSGEDYGYTF. The chain is built from TRBV5-1 and TRBJ1-2; D is uncertain. V lost 3 bases to trimming and J lost 3 bases, with 9 bases between them. Germline lookup yields CDR1 SGHRS and CDR2 YFSETQ. CDR3 length: 13 amino acids. Based on the CDR3 plus reference TRBV5-1 and TRBJ1-2, the full variable domain is KAGVTQTPRYLIKTRGQQVTLSCSPISGHRSVSWYQQTPGQGLQFLFEYFSETQRNKGNFPGRFSGRQFSNSRSEMNVSTLELGDSALYLCASSSGEDYGYTFGSGTRLTVV.

This chain uses TRBV5-5 with TRBJ2-4; possible D gene TRBD2, 6 bases. With 4 bases removed from V and 14 bases from J, the gap between germline ends came to 16 bases. Germline CDR1 SGHKS, CDR2 YYEKEE (reference sequence). The CDR3 covers 12 residues. CDR3 sequence reads: CASSSSGDRKYF. The CDR3, as DNA: TGTGCCAGCAGCAGTAGCGGAGACCGAAAGTACTTC. The variable domain in full, completed from reference TRBV5-5 and TRBJ2-4, reads DAGVTQSPTHLIKTRGQQVTLRCSPISGHKSVSWYQQVLGQGPQFIFQYYEKEERGRGNFPDRFSARQFPNYSSELNVNALLLGDSALYLCASSSSGDRKYFGAGTRLSVL.

The V and J genes are TRBV3-1 (or the pseudogene TRBV3-2) and TRBJ1-1; tentatively, D is TRBD1 (5 bases). From germline, CDR1 is LGHDT and CDR2 YNNKEL (reference sequence). V lost 6 bases to trimming and J lost 5 bases, with 22 bases between them. The CDR3 totals 16 residues. CDR3 in amino acids: CASRRAGARFGTEAFF. The CDR3 nucleotides are TGTGCCAGCAGACGCGCCGGGGCCCGGTTTGGGACTGAAGCTTTCTTT.

The chain employs TRBV6-2 or TRBV6-3 and TRBJ1-2; the D is unclear. The CDR3 extends over 13 amino acids. CDR1 MNHEY and CDR2 SVGEGT come from the germline V gene. V shed 4 bases and J shed 7 bases, with 13 bases lying between them. The CDR3 DNA is TGTGCCAGCAGTTCCGGGGTTCAAGGTGGCTACACCTTC. Protein product: CASSSGVQGGYTF.

The V call is TRBV27, the J call TRBJ1-2; a weak D match, TRBD1 (6 bases). V lost 4 bases to trimming and J lost 6 bases, with 18 bases between them. Germline V gives CDR1 MNHEY, CDR2 SMNVEV (reference sequence). This CDR3 is 15 amino acids long. CDR3 protein: CASSSVPRGGHGYTF. The CDR3 DNA sequence: TGTGCCAGCAGTTCCGTCCCTCGTGGGGGCCATGGCTACACCTTC.

By share, this clone ranks as medium-sized. This rearrangement joins TRBV10-2 to TRBJ1-2; maybe TRBD1 (6 bases). The germline V and J ends were trimmed by 3 bases and 5 bases, with 13 bases remaining between them. Germline CDR1 WSHSY, CDR2 SAAADI. This CDR3 spans 14 amino acids. The CDR3 loop reads CASSEGGPRYGYTF. The CDR3 DNA sequence: TGCGCCAGCAGTGAAGGGGGGCCGAGATATGGCTACACCTTC.

The chain joins TRBV14 to TRBJ1-2; D unresolved. With 3 bases removed from V and 4 bases from J, the gap between germline ends came to 15 bases. The CDR3 extends over 15 amino acids. Germline CDR1 SGHDN, CDR2 FVKESK. CDR3 coding DNA: TGTGCCAGCAGCCAGGCCGCGGCCAGGCCCTATGGCTACACCTTC. It codes for CASSQAAARPYGYTF.

V usage is TRBV5-3 and J usage is TRBJ1-1, with 10 bases fitting TRBD1. TRBV5-3 is classed as an ORF, of uncertain function. CDR3 length equals 17 residues. V gave up 5 bases and J gave up 0 bases; unmatched junction bases: 10. In DNA, the CDR3 is TGTGCCAGAAGTTGGGGACAGGGGCCCGTTATGAACACTGAAGCTTTCTTT. Translation gives CARSWGQGPVMNTEAFF.

The CDR3 is CASSRRTGGDDEKLFF. CDR3 DNA: TGTGCCAGCAGCCGTAGGACAGGGGGGGATGATGAAAAACTGTTTTTT. This chain connects TRBV5-5 to TRBJ1-4, with 10 bases fitting TRBD1. CDR1 and CDR2 (germline): SGHKS, YYEKEE (reference sequence). The CDR3 has 16 residues. Trimming cost V 4 bases and J 6 bases; bases outside gene matches: 9.

The chain has TRBV19 and TRBJ2-2; D not certain. Germline lookup yields CDR1 LNHDA and CDR2 SQIVND (reference sequence). The CDR3 extends over 15 amino acids. Trimming took 2 bases from V and 0 from J, leaving 7 bases between them. CDR3 sequence: CASSITGTNTGELFF. The DNA of the CDR3 is TGTGCCAGTAGTATAACCGGAACGAACACCGGGGAGCTGTTTTTT.

This clone has a handful of counts. The genes are TRBV30 and TRBJ1-6, with TRBD1 matching over 7 bases. Germline CDR1 is GTSNPN and CDR2 is SVGIG (reference sequence). The CDR3 totals 17 residues. The trim removed 3 bases at V and 0 bases at J, leaving 8 bases unmatched. DNA of the CDR3: TGTGCCTGGAGGGGACAGTCCCAGACCTCCTATAATTCACCCCTCCACTTT. Its translation: CAWRGQSQTSYNSPLHF.

This chain uses TRBV6-5 with TRBJ2-7; tentative D call: TRBD1 (6 bases). The CDR3 sequence is 13 residues long. Deletions cut 5 bases from V and 3 bases from J, with 11 bases between. Germline V CDR1 and CDR2: MNHEY, SVGAGI. In nucleotides, the CDR3 is TGTGCCAGCAGTCGACAGGCTTTCTACGAGCAGTACTTC. Its translation: CASSRQAFYEQYF.

V is TRBV4-2 and J is TRBJ1-5; D ambiguous. V lost 4 bases and J lost 4, with 17 bases in between. The germline CDR1 and CDR2 sequences are LGHNA and YNFKEQ. The CDR3 sequence is 16 residues long. CDR3 protein: CASSPSDLADNQPQHF. The CDR3 coding sequence is TGTGCCAGCAGCCCGTCCGACTTAGCCGATAATCAGCCCCAGCATTTT.

V usage is TRBV18 and J usage is TRBJ1-1; 7 bases map to TRBD1. V was clipped by 2 bases and J by 6 bases; unmatched bases: 12. In germline, CDR1 is KGHSH, CDR2 LQKENI. This CDR3 spans 16 amino acids. The CDR3 spells CASSPDRELFIAEAFF. CDR3 coding DNA: TGTGCCAGCTCACCAGACAGGGAGCTTTTTATCGCTGAAGCTTTCTTT.

The rearrangement joins TRBV27 to TRBJ1-1; D remains unclear. CDR3 length: 13 residues. Germline V CDR1 and CDR2: MNHEY, SMNVEV (reference sequence). Trimming removed 7 bases at V and 4 bases at J, with 13 bases between. The CDR3 DNA sequence: TGTGCCAGCACCACTCTCGGGAGCACTGAAGCTTTCTTT. As protein: CASTTLGSTEAFF.

This chain joins TRBV29-1 and TRBJ2-2; D unresolved. The V end was cut by 6 bases, the J end by 0 bases, with 11 bases between. CDR3 length: 14 residues. Germline V gene data show CDR1 as SQVTM and CDR2 as ANQGSEA. The CDR3 coding sequence is TGCAGCGTAGTCAGGAGCGCGAACACCGGGGAGCTGTTTTTT. Translated: CSVVRSANTGELFF.

The chain is built from TRBV27 and TRBJ1-1, with D maybe TRBD1 (6 bases). The germline gives CDR1 MNHEY, CDR2 SMNVEV (reference sequence). Between the trimmed V and J ends, which lost 4 bases and 0 bases, there was a span of 15 bases. The CDR3 covers 16 residues. DNA for the CDR3: TGTGCCAGCAGTTCAGTCTCGACAGGACTGAACACTGAAGCTTTCTTT. The encoded protein is CASSSVSTGLNTEAFF.

V and J are TRBV20-1 and TRBJ1-1; no clear D gene. The V gene lost 8 bases and the J gene lost 11 bases, with 18 bases spanning the gap. From germline, CDR1 is DFQATT and CDR2 SNEGSKA (reference sequence). The CDR3 contains 11 residues. For the CDR3, the DNA is TGCAGTCCATCATCGGCGTTGGAGGCTTTCTTT. Residues: CSPSSALEAFF.

V usage is TRBV5-1 and J usage is TRBJ1-2; no definite D call. V shed 5 bases and J shed 5 bases, with 16 bases lying between them. The CDR3 spans 14 residues. Germline V gene lookup returns CDR1 SGHRS and CDR2 YFSETQ. CDR3 coding DNA: TGCGCCAGCAGGTCACGGAACGGAGGGTATGGCTACACCTTC. Its protein product is CASRSRNGGYGYTF. Using reference TRBV5-1 and TRBJ1-2 for the parts outside the CDR3, the full variable domain is KAGVTQTPRYLIKTRGQQVTLSCSPISGHRSVSWYQQTPGQGLQFLFEYFSETQRNKGNFPGRFSGRQFSNSRSEMNVSTLELGDSALYLCASRSRNGGYGYTFGSGTRLTVV.

The rearrangement uses TRBV6-1 and TRBJ1-1; possibly TRBD1 for D (6 bases). Germline CDR1 and CDR2: MNHNS and SASEGT. V lost 3 bases, J lost 11 bases, and 16 bases lay in between. The CDR3 sequence is 13 residues long. CDR3 sequence (DNA): TGTGCCAGCAGTGATCGCGGGGGGCGCGAGGCTTTCTTT. Translation gives CASSDRGGREAFF.

The chain uses TRBV19 and TRBJ2-2; 9 nucleotides match TRBD1. The junction had 8 bases not matched to a gene; V was cut back by 5 bases and J by 7 bases. This CDR3 is built from 15 residues. The V gene's germline CDR1 is LNHDA and CDR2 SQIVND (reference sequence). CDR3 bases: TGTGCCAGTAGTTCAGGGACAGGGCTACTCGGGGAGCTGTTTTTT. Residues: CASSSGTGLLGELFF. Variable domain in full (rest from reference TRBV19 and TRBJ2-2): DGGITQSPKYLFRKEGQNVTLSCEQNLNHDAMYWYRQDPGQGLRLIYYSQIVNDFQKGDIAEGYSVSREKKESFPLTVTSAQKNPTAFYLCASSSGTGLLGELFFGEGSRLTVL.

This clone was observed a few times. The V call is TRBV12-3 or TRBV12-4, the J call TRBJ1-5; no clear D gene. This CDR3 is built from 13 residues. V was trimmed by 5 bases and J by 4 bases, leaving 9 bases between them. For the CDR3, the DNA is TGTGCCAGCAGTCTCGACAAGAATCAGCCCCAGCATTTT. It codes for CASSLDKNQPQHF.